The sequence of this TCR beta chain was determined in a study of T cell responses to AZD1222 COVID-19 vaccine (dated by TCRdb to about 2021). At the level of the whole study: A total of around 240 trial participants underwent TCR sequencing, of whom some 210 received two doses of AZD1222 and some 26 received two doses of the MenACWY control vaccine. Enrollment into the trials was organized by age into subgroups of 18-55, 56-69 and 70-plus years, and those subgroups contained about 160, 30 and 59 TCR-sequenced participants, respectively. What the study reported, not specific to this receptor: In the small 56-69-year group, the increase in depth fell short of significance, most likely because of low power. Reportedly, almost half of the unique spike-specific TCRs recognized epitopes lying outside the regions that are mutated in the B.1.351 and B.1.1.7 variants. Participants were mostly white British, with more females than males. The authors suggested clonal diversity may have been underestimated. Because no day 14 peak-response samples were available, repertoires were characterized only after the peak T cell response. Only six AZD1222 recipients were SARS-CoV-2 seropositive at baseline, limiting conclusions about previously exposed vaccinees. The vaccine-associated CD4 TCRs covered the entire spike protein, and the dominant responses fell in regions 160-218 and 743-854. After two AZD1222 doses, spike-specific TCR breadth and depth were significantly higher than at day 0 and than in MenACWY recipients.

The CDR3 regions of human TCRbeta chains were subjected to immunosequencing. As for the original processing: TCRs in the repertoires were compared against a reference library of SARS-CoV-2-specific TCRs that had been generated with the MIRA antigen-specificity platform. Breadth was defined as the fraction of unique TCRs that were SARS-CoV-2-associated, and depth was defined as the fraction of total T cells that were SARS-CoV-2-associated. Using the MIRA data, each spike-specific TCR was assigned both to the spike region to which the TCR was reactive and to a CD4 or CD8 class. Log10-transformed breadth and depth values were compared by one-way ANOVA with Sidak's multiple comparisons tests. Sourced from immuneACCESS, this table was stored by TCRdb with only in-frame sequences that have V and J called. A share of the clones is absent; for the studies checked, an unresolved V gene accounts for under half, and the remainder has no known explanation. The DNA gave D and trimming, while V, J and clone size come from that table. In all, the sample holds around 84,000 clones, and 70% to 90% of those were seen once. 10% of the sample is taken by the ten largest.

The sample's time point, from its label and the paper: baseline before first vaccination. Explained via the paper, the treatment or condition label denotes: meningococcal conjugate vaccine given as trial control. The vaccinee samples were drawn from two UK trials, COV001 and COV002, one of which was a single-blind randomized controlled phase 2/3 trial testing AZD1222 (ChAdOx1 nCoV-19) in healthy adults. For TCRbeta chain sequencing, PBMC samples from trial participants were taken at day 0 and at day 28 after the second dose. Compared with germline, V lacks 5 bases and J lacks 2 bases; bases without a gene match: 6. The CDR3 has 15 amino acids, counting the end cysteine and phenylalanine. Only the CDR3 region is kept as DNA, spanning 45 bases read in frame from base 1. CDR1 and CDR2, looked up from the germline V gene, are MNHEY and SVGAGI. Turning to this clone: No cognate antigen has been identified for it. One base away there is no much larger clone; base qualities are not given.

In this chain, TRBV6-5 is recombined with TRBJ2-7; 10 bases in the middle match TRBD1. The receptor's source is an adult in good health. Sequences were derived from peripheral blood, sampled on day 0 of MenACWY control vaccination. The CDR3 here reads CASSSAGTGAYEQYF. The nucleotide sequence reads TGTGCCAGCAGTAGTGCCGGGACAGGGGCCTACGAGCAGTACTTC.